There are many counts of the clone carrying this T cell receptor (beta chain). What it binds is unknown. This entry comes from a study of T cells after yellow fever vaccination. Study-wide results and caveats: Few clonotypes appeared in both CD4 and CD8 compartments.

TCRdb re-called the 5' RACE reads through MiXCR, storing one row per CDR3 protein. The table has a few hundred thousand distinct CDR3 sequences, 2.5% to 3.5% seen once; the top ten hold roughly 3%. The CDR3 is made up of 20 amino acids. Germline lookup yields CDR1 LGHNA and CDR2 YNFKEQ. The ends lost 1 base at V and 6 bases at J; junction bases unmatched: 21. This receptor was identified in a young man who received the YFV17D yellow fever vaccine. The chain uses TRBV4-2 and TRBJ2-3, with 8 nucleotides matching TRBD2. The starting material was CD4+ T cells sorted from PBMCs, obtained 10 days after the yellow fever booster vaccination. The CDR3 here is CASSQVFSGGQKMSPDTQYF. In DNA, the CDR3 is TGTGCCAGCAGCCAAGTTTTCAGCGGGGGCCAAAAGATGTCGCCGGATACGCAGTATTTT.